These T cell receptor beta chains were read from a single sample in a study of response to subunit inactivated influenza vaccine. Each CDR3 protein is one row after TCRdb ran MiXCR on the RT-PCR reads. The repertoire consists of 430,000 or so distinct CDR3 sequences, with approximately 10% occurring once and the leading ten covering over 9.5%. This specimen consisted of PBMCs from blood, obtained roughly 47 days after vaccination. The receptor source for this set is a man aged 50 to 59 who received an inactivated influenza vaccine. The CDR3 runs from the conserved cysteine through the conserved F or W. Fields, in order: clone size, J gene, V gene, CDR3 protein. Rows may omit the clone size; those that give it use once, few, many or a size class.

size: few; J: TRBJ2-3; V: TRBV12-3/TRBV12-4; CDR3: CASSFRRDTQYF
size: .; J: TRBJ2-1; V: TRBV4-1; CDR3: CASSHDGRSYNEQFF
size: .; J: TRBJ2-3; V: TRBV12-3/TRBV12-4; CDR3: CASSELAGDTDTQYF
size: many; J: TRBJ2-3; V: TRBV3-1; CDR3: CASSQFLADSDTQYF
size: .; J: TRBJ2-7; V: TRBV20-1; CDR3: CSSPGGRIYEQYF
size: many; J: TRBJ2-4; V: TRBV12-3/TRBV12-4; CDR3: CASSLFANIQYF
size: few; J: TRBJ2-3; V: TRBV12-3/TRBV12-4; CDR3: CASSLRGGDPNTQYF
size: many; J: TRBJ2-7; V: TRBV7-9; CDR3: CASSLSSTGKDEQYF
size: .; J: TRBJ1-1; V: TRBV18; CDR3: CASSPSLKGPEAFF
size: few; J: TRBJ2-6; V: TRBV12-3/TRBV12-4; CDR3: CASSTRDYATSGANVLTF
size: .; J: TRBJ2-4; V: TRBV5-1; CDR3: CASSQPGLEGGSIQYF
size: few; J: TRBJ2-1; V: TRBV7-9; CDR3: CASSEGWTSYNEQFF
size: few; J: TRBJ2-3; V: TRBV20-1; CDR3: CSAKTSGSVPDTQYF
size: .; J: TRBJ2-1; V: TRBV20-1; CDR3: CSARDASGGSNEQFF
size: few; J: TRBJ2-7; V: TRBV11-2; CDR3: CASSLDAPLGEQYF
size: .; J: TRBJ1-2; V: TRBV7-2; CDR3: CASSLSTEPVYGYTF
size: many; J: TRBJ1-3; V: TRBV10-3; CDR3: CAISDPAGGGNTIYF
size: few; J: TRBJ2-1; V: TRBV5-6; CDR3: CASSPIGGNEQFF
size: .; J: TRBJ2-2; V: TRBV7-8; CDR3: CASSLRAVRALTGELFF
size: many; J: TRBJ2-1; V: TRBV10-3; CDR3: CATHRGDEQFF
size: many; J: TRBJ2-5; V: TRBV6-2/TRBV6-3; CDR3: CASNDRAEETQYF
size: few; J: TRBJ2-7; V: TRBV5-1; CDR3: CASGVPGQGIHEQYF
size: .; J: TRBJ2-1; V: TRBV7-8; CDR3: CASRYLSGNYNEQFF
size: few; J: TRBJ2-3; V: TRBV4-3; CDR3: CASSPRDGRDTDTQYF
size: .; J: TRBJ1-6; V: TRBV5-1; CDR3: CASSLETENSPLHF
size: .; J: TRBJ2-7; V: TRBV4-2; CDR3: CASSQERLSSYEQYF
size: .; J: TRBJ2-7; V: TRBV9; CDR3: CASSGTDRGAVEQYF
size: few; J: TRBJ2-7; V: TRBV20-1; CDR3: CSAQTGGSYYEQYF
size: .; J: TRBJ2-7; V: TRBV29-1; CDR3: CSVSLGGTVTYEQYF
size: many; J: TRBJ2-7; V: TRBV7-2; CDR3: CASSVDRGSYEQYF
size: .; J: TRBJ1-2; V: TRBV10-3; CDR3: CAISDSTGGEYGYTF
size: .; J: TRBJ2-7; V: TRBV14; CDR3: CASSQRTILTF
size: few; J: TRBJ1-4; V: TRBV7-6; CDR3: CASSLGTASEKLFF
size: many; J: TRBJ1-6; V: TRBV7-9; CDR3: CASQGGEGAGPDSPLHF
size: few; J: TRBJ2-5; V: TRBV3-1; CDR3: CASSQEDRIKKTQYF
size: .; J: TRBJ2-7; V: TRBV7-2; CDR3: CASSFGPRGFEQYF
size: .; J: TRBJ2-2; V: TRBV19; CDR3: CASSIGQTTGELFF
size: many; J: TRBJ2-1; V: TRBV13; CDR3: CASSSDHRGNEQFF
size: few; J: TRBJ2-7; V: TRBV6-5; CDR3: CASSYSRDFNSYEQYF
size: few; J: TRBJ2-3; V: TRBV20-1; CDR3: CSATNKQERTDTQYF
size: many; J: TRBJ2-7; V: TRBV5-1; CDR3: CASSPSWGLFYEQYF
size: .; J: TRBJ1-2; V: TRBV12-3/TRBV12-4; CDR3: CASSFLLGGGYTF